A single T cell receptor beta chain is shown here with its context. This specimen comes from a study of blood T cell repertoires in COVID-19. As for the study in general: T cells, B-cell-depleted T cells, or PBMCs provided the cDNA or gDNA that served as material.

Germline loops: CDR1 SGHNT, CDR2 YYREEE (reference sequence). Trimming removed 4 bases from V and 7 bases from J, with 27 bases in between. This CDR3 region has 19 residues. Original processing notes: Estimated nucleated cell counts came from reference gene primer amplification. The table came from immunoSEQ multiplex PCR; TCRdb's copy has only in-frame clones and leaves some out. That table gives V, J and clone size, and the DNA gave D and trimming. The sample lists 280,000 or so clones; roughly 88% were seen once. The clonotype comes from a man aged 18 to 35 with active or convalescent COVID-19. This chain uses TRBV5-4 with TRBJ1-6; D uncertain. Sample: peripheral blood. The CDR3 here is CASSPGGSAYRLGNSPLHF. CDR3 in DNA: TGTGCCAGCAGCCCCGGAGGGTCTGCCTACCGGCTGGGAAATTCACCCCTCCACTTT.